Each of the 13 T cell receptor beta chains below was sequenced from the same sample in a study of blood T cell repertoires in COVID-19. Profiled with immunoSEQ multiplex PCR; TCRdb holds only in-frame clones, not every one. The sample has about 55,000 clones; more than 80% are singletons. The material sequenced was peripheral blood. These receptors all come from a human donor with active COVID-19. The donor label of this sample is uncertain.

This sequence joins TRBV9 and TRBJ2-2; a weak D match, TRBD2 (5 bases). V was pared by 4 bases and J by 4 bases, with 8 bases between. The CDR3 contains 13 residues. Germline-derived CDR1 and CDR2 are SGDLS and YYNGEE. DNA for the CDR3: TGTGCCAGCAGCCCAACTAGCACCGGGGAGCTGTTTTTT. Translated: CASSPTSTGELFF.

The genes are TRBV7-9 and TRBJ2-1, with 9 nucleotides matching TRBD2. The V gene end was trimmed by 1 base and the J gene end by 2 bases; junction bases not matched to a gene: 6. Germline V gene lookup returns CDR1 SEHNR and CDR2 FQNEAQ (reference sequence). The length of the CDR3 is 17 residues. CDR3 DNA sequence: TGTGCCAGCAGCTTAGGGACGGCGGGAGGGCCCTACAATGAGCAGTTCTTC. Protein sequence: CASSLGTAGGPYNEQFF.

J is TRBJ1-2 and V is TRBV11-2; D is unclear. CDR1 is SGHAT and CDR2 is FQNNGV in the germline V gene. Trimming removed 5 bases from V and 8 bases from J, with 18 bases in between. The length of the CDR3 is 14 residues. This CDR3 reads CASSPSGRSYGYTF. Here the CDR3 DNA reads TGTGCCAGCAGCCCTTCTGGTCGGAGTTACGGCTACACCTTC.

The chain links TRBV5-1 to TRBJ2-1; 7 bases are a match to TRBD2. Germline V gene data show CDR1 as SGHRS and CDR2 as YFSETQ. The CDR3 extends over 15 amino acids. V dropped 6 bases and J dropped 7; count of bases not matched to a gene: 13. The CDR3 region is CASTAGDGSWNEQFF. DNA for the CDR3: TGCGCCAGCACCGCGGGGGATGGCTCTTGGAATGAGCAGTTCTTC.

The J gene is TRBJ2-1, the V gene TRBV12-5; 8 bases match TRBD1. CDR3 length equals 17 residues. V lost 0 bases to trimming and J lost 2 bases; unmatched junction nucleotides: 6. Germline assignment: CDR1 LGHNT and CDR2 FRNRAP. DNA for the CDR3: TGTGCTAGTGGTTTGGTAGTCGCCAGGGGGCCCTACAATGAGCAGTTCTTC. Encoded protein: CASGLVVARGPYNEQFF.

The chain's CDR3 is CASSLRAGVEETQYF. The CDR3 region has the DNA TGCGCCAGCAGCTTGAGAGCGGGAGTTGAGGAGACCCAGTACTTC. The chain links TRBV5-1 to TRBJ2-5; 8 bases align to TRBD2. CDR3 length equals 15 residues. V shed 1 base and J 5 bases; nucleotides not matched to a gene: 7. Germline lookup yields CDR1 SGHRS and CDR2 YFSETQ.

This rearrangement joins TRBV10-3 to TRBJ2-1, with 9 bases matching TRBD1. Trimming cost V 5 bases and J 7 bases; bases outside gene matches: 12. CDR1 and CDR2 from the germline V gene are ENHRY and SYGVKD. The CDR3 extends over 16 amino acids. CDR3 sequence reads: CAISPGGGQGKNEQFF. CDR3 nucleotide sequence: TGTGCCATCAGTCCGGGTGGGGGACAGGGAAAAAATGAGCAGTTCTTC.

The chain combines TRBV28 with TRBJ2-1; 7 nucleotides match TRBD1. Germline trimming cut 3 bases from V and 4 bases from J; bases unmatched to any gene: 6. This CDR3 has 15 amino acids. Germline V gene sequence: CDR1 MDHEN, CDR2 SYDVKM. CDR3 residues: CASSFIPGQYNEQFF. The CDR3 bases are TGTGCCAGCAGTTTTATTCCGGGACAGTACAATGAGCAGTTCTTC.

V is TRBV29-1 and J is TRBJ2-2, with 9 bases identical to TRBD1. The germline gives CDR1 SQVTM, CDR2 ANQGSEA. There are 16 residues in the CDR3. J gave up 1 base and V 7 bases, and 10 bases lay outside the gene matches. In nucleotides, the CDR3 is TGCAGCGCATCCACAGGGGGCTGGGTGAACACCGGGGAGCTGTTTTTT. It codes for CSASTGGWVNTGELFF.

The J gene is TRBJ1-4, the V gene TRBV6-5, with D hard to call. Germline V CDR1 and CDR2: MNHEY, SVGAGI. CDR3 length: 14 amino acids. Trimming took 6 bases from V and 0 from J, leaving 8 bases between them. CDR3 residues: CASRAVATNEKLFF. The CDR3 DNA reads as TGTGCCAGCAGGGCGGTGGCAACTAATGAAAAACTGTTTTTT.

The chain links TRBV5-5 to TRBJ1-3; the D gene is possibly TRBD1 (5 bases). Trimming removed 0 bases from V and 0 bases from J, with 10 bases in between. The length of the CDR3 is 16 residues. Germline V CDR1 and CDR2: SGHKS, YYEKEE (reference sequence). This CDR3 reads CASSLVAGRSGNTIYF. CDR3 DNA: TGTGCCAGCAGCTTGGTCGCAGGGCGCTCTGGAAACACCATATATTTT.

The gene calls are TRBV7-2 and TRBJ1-2; D not resolved. This CDR3 is 14 amino acids long. The germline gives CDR1 SGHTA, CDR2 FQGNSA. V lost 3 bases to trimming and J lost 2 bases, with 10 bases between them. CDR3 protein: CASSFLAGNYGYTF. The CDR3 region has the DNA TGTGCCAGCAGCTTCCTGGCGGGCAACTATGGCTACACCTTC.

The rearrangement uses TRBV7-8 and TRBJ1-2; tentative D call: TRBD1 (6 bases). The CDR3 has 15 residues. V lost 0 bases and J lost 2, with 10 bases in between. Germline CDR1 SGHVS, CDR2 FQNEAQ. CDR3 in amino acids: CASSLAGGQNYGYTF. In DNA form, the CDR3 reads TGTGCCAGCAGCTTAGCGGGGGGGCAAAACTATGGCTACACCTTC. Looking up the rest from reference TRBV7-8 and TRBJ1-2 gives the full variable domain: GAGVSQSPRYKVAKRGQDVALRCDPISGHVSLFWYQQALGQGPEFLTYFQNEAQLDKSGLPSDRFFAERPEGSVSTLKIQRTQQEDSAVYLCASSLAGGQNYGYTFGSGTRLTVV.